Listed below are T cell receptor beta chains from one sample, sequenced in a study of pediatric ulcerative colitis. Sequencing was performed with immunoSEQ multiplex PCR; in TCRdb, only in-frame clones are kept and a portion is missing. The sample lists fewer than 30,000 clones, roughly 70% occurring once. The specimen was gut tissue. The receptor source for this set is a boy aged 5 to 17 with severe ulcerative colitis. Each CDR3 is given with its conserved first and last residue. D genes are given only for firm matches. The listing skips clone size in some rows; elsewhere it reads once, few, many or a size class.

TRBV27	TRBJ1-6	TRBD1	-	TGTGCCAGCAGTGGGCAGGGACAGGGAAATTCACCCCTCCACTTT	CASSGQGQGNSPLHF
TRBV18	TRBJ1-5	-	-	TGTGCCAGCTCACAGGGGTCGGATCAGCCCCAGCATTTT	CASSQGSDQPQHF
TRBV5-4	TRBJ2-1	TRBD2	-	TGTGCCAGCAGCTTGTCTAGCGGGTACAATGAGCAGTTCTTC	CASSLSSGYNEQFF
TRBV10-3	TRBJ1-4	TRBD1	-	TGTGCCATCAGTGGGGGACAGATGAATGAAAAACTGTTTTTT	CAISGGQMNEKLFF
TRBV27	TRBJ1-4	TRBD1	-	TGTGCCAGCAGTTCGCAGGGGGCGGCTAATGAAAAACTGTTTTTT	CASSSQGAANEKLFF
TRBV7-8	TRBJ2-7	-	-	TGTGCCAGCAGCTTAGCCGGGACAACCTACGAGCAGTACTTC	CASSLAGTTYEQYF
TRBV2	TRBJ1-4	-	-	TGTGCCAGCAGTGAAGTTGGACAGCCTAATGAAAAACTGTTTTTT	CASSEVGQPNEKLFF
TRBV10-3	TRBJ2-5	TRBD2	-	TGTGCCATCAGGGGAGAACTAGCGGGAGGGGATGAGACCCAGTACTTC	CAIRGELAGGDETQYF
TRBV7-2	TRBJ2-1	-	-	TGTGCCAGCAGCTTAGACAGATACAATGAGCAGTTCTTC	CASSLDRYNEQFF
TRBV4-1	TRBJ2-5	-	-	TGCGCCAGCAGCCACCCGGATAACGAGAGGACAGAACAAGAGACCCAGTACTTC	CASSHPDNERTEQETQYF
TRBV4-2	TRBJ2-7	-	-	TGTGCCAGCAGTGGGGTTATTTACGAGCAGTACTTC	CASSGVIYEQYF
TRBV6-5	TRBJ2-5	-	-	TGTGCCAGCAGCCGAATGGGCAACCAAGAGACCCAGTACTTC	CASSRMGNQETQYF
TRBV15	TRBJ2-6	-	-	TGTGCCACCAGCGCTCAGAGTTCGGCGTCTGGGGCCAACGTCCTGACTTTC	CATSAQSSASGANVLTF
TRBV19	TRBJ1-1	-	-	TGTGCCAGTTCCGAGGCTCTTGAAGCTTTCTTT	CASSEALEAFF
TRBV5-6	TRBJ2-2	-	few	TGTGCCAGCAGCTCACAGGGTATCGGGGAGCTGTTTTTT	CASSSQGIGELFF
TRBV19	TRBJ1-2	-	few	TGTGCCAGTAGTATCTGGGGAGCAAACTATGGCTACACCTTC	CASSIWGANYGYTF
TRBV6-1	TRBJ1-1	TRBD1	once	TGTGCCAGCAGGGACAGGGCGCGCGGAACTGAAGCTTTCTTT	CASRDRARGTEAFF
TRBV29-1	TRBJ1-4	-	-	TGCAGCGTTAGGGGGGCGGGCACTGAAAAACTGTTTTTT	CSVRGAGTEKLFF
TRBV19	TRBJ2-5	TRBD2	-	TGTGCCAGTAGTATAGATCTCGCGGGAGGAAAACAAGAGACCCAGTACTTC	CASSIDLAGGKQETQYF
TRBV6-6	TRBJ2-1	-	-	TGTGCCAGCAGTACGGAGAGCTCCTACAATGAGCAGTTCTTC	CASSTESSYNEQFF
TRBV30	TRBJ1-5	TRBD1	once	TGTGCCTGGACCAGGGGGCAAAGCAATCAGCCCCAGCATTTT	CAWTRGQSNQPQHF
TRBV7-2	TRBJ2-2	-	-	TGTGCCAGCAGCTTAGGCCTCGGGGAGCTGTTTTTT	CASSLGLGELFF
TRBV4-2	TRBJ2-1	TRBD2	once	TGTGCCAGCAGCCAAGATACTAGCGGCTCCTACAATGAGCAGTTCTTC	CASSQDTSGSYNEQFF
TRBV11-2	TRBJ2-1	-	-	TGTGCCAGCAGCTTCTCTTCCGGGACTGGGGCCTTCAATGAGCAGTTCTTC	CASSFSSGTGAFNEQFF
TRBV6-5	TRBJ2-3	TRBD2	-	TGTGCCAGCAGACTAGCGGGAGGGAACACAGATACGCAGTATTTT	CASRLAGGNTDTQYF
TRBV5-6	TRBJ2-2	-	few	TGTGCCAGCAGCCTCCTACCATTCGGCACCGGGGAGCTGTTTTTT	CASSLLPFGTGELFF
TRBV6-1	TRBJ2-6	-	few	TGTGCCAGCAGTGGAGGACGGACCTCTGGGGCCAACGTCCTGACTTTC	CASSGGRTSGANVLTF
TRBV27	TRBJ1-2	-	-	TGTGCCAGCAGTTTTCAGGGGATTGGGGGCTACACCTTC	CASSFQGIGGYTF
TRBV5-1	TRBJ2-1	TRBD2	-	TGCGCCAGCAGCCTGGCTAGCGGGAGTTACAATGAGCAGTTCTTC	CASSLASGSYNEQFF
TRBV5-1	TRBJ2-7	-	few	TGCGCCAGCAGCTTGGATGTCGGCGAGCAGTACTTC	CASSLDVGEQYF
TRBV5-5	TRBJ1-4	-	-	TGTGCCAGCAGCTTGTATGGGGATGAAAAACTGTTTTTT	CASSLYGDEKLFF
TRBV19	TRBJ2-7	-	once	TGTGCCAGCCACGGGCTCTCCTACGAGCAGTACTTC	CASHGLSYEQYF
TRBV29-1	TRBJ1-1	-	-	TGCAGCGTTAATCAAGGTCGTGACACTGAAGCTTTCTTT	CSVNQGRDTEAFF
TRBV7-2	TRBJ1-2	-	-	TGTGCCAGCAGCAACAGGGAGGCCTATGGCTACACCTTC	CASSNREAYGYTF
TRBV6-4	TRBJ2-1	TRBD2	-	TGTGCCAGCAGTGACTTAGCGGGGAACAATGAGCAGTTCTTC	CASSDLAGNNEQFF
TRBV2	TRBJ2-3	TRBD2	once	TGTGCCAGCAATGCGGTAGCGGGAGTAGCAGATACGCAGTATTTT	CASNAVAGVADTQYF
TRBV5-5	TRBJ2-7	-	-	TGTGCCAGCAGCCAGGACCCGGGACTGAGCTCCTACGAGCAGTACTTC	CASSQDPGLSSYEQYF
TRBV6-6	TRBJ2-7	TRBD2	-	TGTGCCAGCAGTGGAGCGGGAGACCACGAGCAGTACTTC	CASSGAGDHEQYF
TRBV6-1	TRBJ1-2	-	-	TGTGCCAGCAGTGAAGAGGGAAGACTAGACTATGGCTACACCTTC	CASSEEGRLDYGYTF
TRBV11-2	TRBJ2-5	-	-	TGTGCCAGCAGCTTGGCCACCCAAGAGACCCAGTACTTC	CASSLATQETQYF
TRBV14	TRBJ2-7	-	-	TGTGCCAGCAGCCAAGAAGGGAATAACTACGAGCAGTACTTC	CASSQEGNNYEQYF
TRBV5-1	TRBJ1-1	TRBD1	-	TGCGCCAGCAGCCTTGACAGGGGATCGAACACTGAAGCTTTCTTT	CASSLDRGSNTEAFF
TRBV9	TRBJ2-3	TRBD2	few	TGTGCCAGCAGCGCTGGACTAGCGGGATTCACAGATACGCAGTATTTT	CASSAGLAGFTDTQYF
TRBV19	TRBJ1-4	TRBD1	few	TGTGCCAGTAGTATTCTACAGGGGGCGGCTGAAAAACTGTTTTTT	CASSILQGAAEKLFF